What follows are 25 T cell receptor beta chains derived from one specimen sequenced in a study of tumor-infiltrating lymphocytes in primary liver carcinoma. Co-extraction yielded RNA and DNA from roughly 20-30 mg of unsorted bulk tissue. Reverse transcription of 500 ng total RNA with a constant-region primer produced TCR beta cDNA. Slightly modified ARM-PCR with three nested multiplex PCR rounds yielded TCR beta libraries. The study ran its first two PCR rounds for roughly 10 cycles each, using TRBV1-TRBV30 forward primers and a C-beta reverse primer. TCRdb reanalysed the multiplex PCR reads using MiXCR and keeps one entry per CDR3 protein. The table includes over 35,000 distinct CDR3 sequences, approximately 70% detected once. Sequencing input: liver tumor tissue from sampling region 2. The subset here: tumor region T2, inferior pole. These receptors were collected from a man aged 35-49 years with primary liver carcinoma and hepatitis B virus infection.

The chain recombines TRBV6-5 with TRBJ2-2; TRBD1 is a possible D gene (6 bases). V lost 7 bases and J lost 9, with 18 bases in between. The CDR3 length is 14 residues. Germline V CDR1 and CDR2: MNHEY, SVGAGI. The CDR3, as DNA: TGTGCCAGCACTCCCTCAGGGGCGGGCAGGGAGCTGTTTTTT. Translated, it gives CASTPSGAGRELFF.

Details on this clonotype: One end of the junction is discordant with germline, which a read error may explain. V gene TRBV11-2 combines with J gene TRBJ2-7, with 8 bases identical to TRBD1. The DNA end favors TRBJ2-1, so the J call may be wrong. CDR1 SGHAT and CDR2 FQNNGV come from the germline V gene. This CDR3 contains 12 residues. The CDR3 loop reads CTSSPGGYEQFF. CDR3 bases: TGTACCAGCAGTCCAGGGGGCTACGAGCAGTTCTTC.

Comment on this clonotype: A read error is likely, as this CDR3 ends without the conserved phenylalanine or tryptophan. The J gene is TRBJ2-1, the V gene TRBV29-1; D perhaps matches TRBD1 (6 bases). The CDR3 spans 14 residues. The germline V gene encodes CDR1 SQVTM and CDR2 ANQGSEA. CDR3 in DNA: TGTAGCGTTCTAGGTCAGGGGACCTACAATGAGCAGTTCATC. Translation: CSVLGQGTYNEQFI.

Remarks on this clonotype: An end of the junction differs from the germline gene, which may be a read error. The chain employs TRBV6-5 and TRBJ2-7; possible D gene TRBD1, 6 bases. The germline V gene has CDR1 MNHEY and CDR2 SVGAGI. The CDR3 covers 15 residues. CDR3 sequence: CASSLRAVGAYEQYF. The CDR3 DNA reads TGTGCCAGCAGCCTGCGTGCGGTGGGGGCCTACGAGCAGTACTTT.

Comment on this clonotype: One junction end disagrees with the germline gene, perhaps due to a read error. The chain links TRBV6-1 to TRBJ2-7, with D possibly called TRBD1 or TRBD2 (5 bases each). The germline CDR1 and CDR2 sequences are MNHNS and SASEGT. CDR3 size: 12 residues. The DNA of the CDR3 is TGTGCCAGGAGTGGGGGTGTCTACGAGCAGTACTTC. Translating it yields CARSGGVYEQYF.

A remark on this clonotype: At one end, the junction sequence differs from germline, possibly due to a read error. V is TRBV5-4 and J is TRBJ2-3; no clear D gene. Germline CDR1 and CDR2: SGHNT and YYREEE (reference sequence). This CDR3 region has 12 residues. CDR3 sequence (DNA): TGCGCCAGCAGCTTGGTTCCAGATACGCGGTATTTT. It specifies CASSLVPDTRYF.

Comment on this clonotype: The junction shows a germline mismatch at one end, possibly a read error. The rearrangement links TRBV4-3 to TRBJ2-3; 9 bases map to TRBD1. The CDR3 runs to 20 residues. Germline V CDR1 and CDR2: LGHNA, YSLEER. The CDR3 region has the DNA TGCGCCAGCAGCCAAGATTCCCTGTCGGGCGGGACAGGGATCACGGATACACAGTATTTT. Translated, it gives CASSQDSLSGGTGITDTQYF.

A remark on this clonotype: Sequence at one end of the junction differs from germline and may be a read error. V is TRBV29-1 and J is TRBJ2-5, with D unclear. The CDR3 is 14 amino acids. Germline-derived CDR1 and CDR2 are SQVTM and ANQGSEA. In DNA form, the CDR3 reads TGCAGCCTTGAATTCCCAGCCGTCCAAGAGACCCAGTACTTC. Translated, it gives CSLEFPAVQETQYF.

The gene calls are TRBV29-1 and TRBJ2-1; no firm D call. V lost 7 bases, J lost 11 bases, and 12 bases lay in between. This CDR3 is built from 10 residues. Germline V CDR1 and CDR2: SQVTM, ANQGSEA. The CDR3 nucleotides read TGCAGCGCACGGCGTAACCAGCAGTTCTTC. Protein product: CSARRNQQFF.

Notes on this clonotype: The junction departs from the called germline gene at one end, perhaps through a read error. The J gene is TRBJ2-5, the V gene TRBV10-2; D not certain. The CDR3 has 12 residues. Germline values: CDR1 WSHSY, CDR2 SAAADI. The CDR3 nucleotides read TGTGCCAGCAGAGCCCCGTATGAGACCCAGTACTTC. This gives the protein CASRAPYETQYF.

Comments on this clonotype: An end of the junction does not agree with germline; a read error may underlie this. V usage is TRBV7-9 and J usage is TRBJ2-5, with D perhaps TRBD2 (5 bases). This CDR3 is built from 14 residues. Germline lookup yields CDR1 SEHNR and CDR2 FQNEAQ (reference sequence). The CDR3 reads CATSLVARVETRYF. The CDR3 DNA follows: TGTGCCACCAGCTTAGTAGCGCGAGTGGAAACCCGGTACTTC.

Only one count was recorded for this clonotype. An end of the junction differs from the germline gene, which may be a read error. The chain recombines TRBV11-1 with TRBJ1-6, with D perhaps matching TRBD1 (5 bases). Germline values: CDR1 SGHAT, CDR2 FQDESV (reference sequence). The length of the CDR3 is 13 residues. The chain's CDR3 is CTSSWTLVSLLHF. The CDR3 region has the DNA TGTACCAGCAGCTGGACACTGGTTTCACTCCTCCACTTT. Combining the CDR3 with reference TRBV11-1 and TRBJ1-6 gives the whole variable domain EAEVAQSPRYKITEKSQAVAFWCDPISGHATLYWYRQILGQGPELLVQFQDESVVDDSQLPKDRFSAERLKGVDSTLKIQPAELGDSAMYLCTSSWTLVSLLHFGNGTRLTVT.

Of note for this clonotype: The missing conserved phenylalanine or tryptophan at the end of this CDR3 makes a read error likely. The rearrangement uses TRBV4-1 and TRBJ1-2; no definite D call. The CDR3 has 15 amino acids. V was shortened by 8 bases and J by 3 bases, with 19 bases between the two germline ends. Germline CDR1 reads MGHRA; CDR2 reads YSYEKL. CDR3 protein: CASGPSIGLYYGYTS. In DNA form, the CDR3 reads TGCGCCAGCGGCCCGTCCATCGGACTCTACTATGGCTACACCTCC.

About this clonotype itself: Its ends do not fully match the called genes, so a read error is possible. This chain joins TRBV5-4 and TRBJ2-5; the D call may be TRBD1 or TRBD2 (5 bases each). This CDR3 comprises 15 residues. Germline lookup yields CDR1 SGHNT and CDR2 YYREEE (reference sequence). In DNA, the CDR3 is TGTGCCAACAGCTTGGCGGGTGCAGGGCAAGAGACCCAGTATTTC. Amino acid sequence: CANSLAGAGQETQYF.

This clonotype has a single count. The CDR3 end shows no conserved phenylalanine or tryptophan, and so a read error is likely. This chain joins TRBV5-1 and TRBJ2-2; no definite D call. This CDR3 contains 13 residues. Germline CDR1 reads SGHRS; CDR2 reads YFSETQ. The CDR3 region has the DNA TGCACCAGCAGTCGCGCTAACACCGGGGAGCTGTTTTTG. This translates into CTSSRANTGELFL.

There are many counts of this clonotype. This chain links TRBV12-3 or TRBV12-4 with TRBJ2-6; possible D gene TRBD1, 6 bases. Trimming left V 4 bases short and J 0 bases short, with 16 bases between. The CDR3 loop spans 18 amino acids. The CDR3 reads CASSSRQASFSGANVLTF. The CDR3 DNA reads TGTGCCAGCAGTTCCCGACAGGCATCCTTCTCTGGGGCCAACGTCCTGACTTTC.

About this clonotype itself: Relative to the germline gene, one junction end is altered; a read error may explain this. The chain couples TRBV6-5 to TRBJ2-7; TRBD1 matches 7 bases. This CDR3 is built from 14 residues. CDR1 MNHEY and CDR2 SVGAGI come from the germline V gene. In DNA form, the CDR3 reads TGTGCAAGCAGTGCCGGGACAGAACGCTACGAGCAGTACTTC. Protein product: CASSAGTERYEQYF.

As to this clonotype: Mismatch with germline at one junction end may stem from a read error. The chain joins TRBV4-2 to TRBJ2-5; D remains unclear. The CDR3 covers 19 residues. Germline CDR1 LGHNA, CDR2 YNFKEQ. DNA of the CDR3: TGTGTCAGCAGCCCCAGTTGGATTAGCCTAGTGGCCTTTGGAGAGACCCAGTACTTC. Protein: CVSSPSWISLVAFGETQYF.

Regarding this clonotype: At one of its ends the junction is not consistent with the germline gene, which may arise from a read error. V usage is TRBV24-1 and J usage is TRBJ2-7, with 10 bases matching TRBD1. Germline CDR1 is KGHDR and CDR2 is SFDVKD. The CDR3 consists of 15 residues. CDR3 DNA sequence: TGTGCCACCAGATGGCCGGGACAGGGGTCCTACGAGCACTACTTC. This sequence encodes CATRWPGQGSYEHYF.

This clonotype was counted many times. CDR3: CASSLPGTSLCYEQYF. In DNA, the CDR3 is TGTGCCAGTAGTCTCCCGGGGACTAGTTTGTGCTACGAGCAGTACTTC. This sequence joins TRBV19 and TRBJ2-7; 8 bases fit TRBD2. The V gene end was trimmed by 5 bases and the J gene end by 3 bases; junction bases not matched to a gene: 12. The CDR3 has 16 residues. Germline CDR1 is LNHDA and CDR2 is SQIVND (reference sequence).

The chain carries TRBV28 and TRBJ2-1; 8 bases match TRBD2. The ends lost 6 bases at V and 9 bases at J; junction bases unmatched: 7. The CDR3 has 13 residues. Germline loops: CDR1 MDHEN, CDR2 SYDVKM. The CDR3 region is CASSLGTSSEQFF. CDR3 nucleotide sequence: TGTGCCAGCAGCCTCGGGACTAGTAGTGAGCAGTTCTTC.

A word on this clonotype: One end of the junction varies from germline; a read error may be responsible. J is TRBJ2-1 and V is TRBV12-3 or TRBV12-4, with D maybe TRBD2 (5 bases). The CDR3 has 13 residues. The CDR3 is CTSSPRGWGEQFF. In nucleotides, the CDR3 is TGTACCAGCAGTCCCAGAGGGTGGGGTGAGCAGTTCTTC.

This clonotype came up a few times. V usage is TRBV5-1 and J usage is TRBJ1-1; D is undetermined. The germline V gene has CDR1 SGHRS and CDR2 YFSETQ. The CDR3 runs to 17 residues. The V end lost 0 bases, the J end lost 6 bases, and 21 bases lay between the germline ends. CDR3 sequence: CASSLEMSGSLNAEAFF. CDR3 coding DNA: TGCGCCAGCAGCTTGGAAATGTCCGGGTCCCTTAACGCTGAAGCTTTCTTT.

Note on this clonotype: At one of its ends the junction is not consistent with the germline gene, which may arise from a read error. CDR3 sequence (DNA): TGTGCCAGAAGCCAAGGTAAGGGGAGCGGCTACGAGCAGTACTTT. Its translation is CARSQGKGSGYEQYF. The chain carries TRBV4-2 and TRBJ2-7, with D perhaps TRBD1 or TRBD2 (5 bases each). The germline V gene has CDR1 LGHNA and CDR2 YNFKEQ. The CDR3 sequence is 15 residues long.

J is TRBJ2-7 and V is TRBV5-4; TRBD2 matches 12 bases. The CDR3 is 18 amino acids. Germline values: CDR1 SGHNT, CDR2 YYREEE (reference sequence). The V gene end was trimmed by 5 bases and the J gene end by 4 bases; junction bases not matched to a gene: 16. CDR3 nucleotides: TGTGCCAGCAGTCGGACTAGCGGGACGATCCCCACTTATTACGAGCAGTACTTC. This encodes CASSRTSGTIPTYYEQYF.